The 12 T cell receptor beta chains below come from one sample, sequenced in a study of monozygotic twins with inflammatory bowel disease. TCRdb reprocessed the 5' RACE reads and reports one entry per CDR3 protein, with no DNA. The listing records over 200,000 distinct CDR3 sequences. Input material: blood. These receptors were obtained from a human donor with ulcerative colitis or Crohn's disease, or a healthy co-twin of an affected twin (not recorded which).

J is TRBJ2-7 and V is TRBV29-1; TCRdb's D call, TRBD2, is unchecked because there is no DNA. Per the germline V gene, CDR1 is SQVTM and CDR2 is ANQGSEA. The CDR3 consists of 14 residues. The CDR3 sequence: CSVNLAGDAYEQYF.

The chain is built from TRBV12-3 or TRBV12-4 and TRBJ2-5. CDR3 size: 12 residues. CDR3 sequence reads: CASSAQRETQYF.

J is TRBJ2-1 and V is TRBV3-1; TCRdb names TRBD1, which stays unverified in the absence of DNA. Germline loops: CDR1 LGHDT, CDR2 YNNKEL (reference sequence). This CDR3 has 15 residues. The CDR3 sequence: CASSPLRVFYNEQFF.

V is TRBV20-1 and J is TRBJ2-7; TCRdb picks TRBD1, but there is no DNA to check that call. This CDR3 is built from 14 residues. Looked up from germline, CDR1 is DFQATT and CDR2 is SNEGSKA (reference sequence). The CDR3 loop reads CSARVRGFPYEQYF.

The CDR3 sequence is CASSDSYNEQFF. The chain joins TRBV6-4 to TRBJ2-1. CDR3 size: 12 residues. CDR1 is MRHNA, CDR2 SNTAGT, per germline.

The chain is built from TRBV20-1 and TRBJ2-2. CDR3 length: 18 residues. Per the germline V gene, CDR1 is DFQATT and CDR2 is SNEGSKA (reference sequence). The CDR3 sequence is CSARDRLAENSNTGELFF.

The chain is built from TRBV7-9 and TRBJ2-2; the TRBD2 assignment by TCRdb is unverifiable without DNA. Per germline, CDR1 SEHNR and CDR2 FQNEAQ (reference sequence). The length of the CDR3 is 16 residues. The CDR3: CASSLVGASNTGELFF.

The V call is TRBV5-4, the J call TRBJ2-2; the TRBD1 assignment by TCRdb is unverifiable without DNA. Per germline, CDR1 SGHNT and CDR2 YYREEE (reference sequence). The CDR3 spans 17 residues. CDR3 sequence reads: CASSPTQDRGTAGELFF.

The CDR3 protein is CATSTTLSGQPQHF. The J gene is TRBJ1-5, the V gene TRBV15; the D call from TCRdb, TRBD1, cannot be confirmed without DNA. Germline values: CDR1 LNHNV, CDR2 YYDKDF (reference sequence). The CDR3 totals 14 residues.

The chain carries TRBV5-6 and TRBJ1-1; absent DNA, TCRdb's TRBD1 call cannot be checked. Germline V gene lookup returns CDR1 SGHDT and CDR2 YYEEEE. This CDR3 region has 14 residues. The CDR3 loop is CASTADRRWAEAFF.

The chain combines TRBV5-4 with TRBJ2-3; absent DNA, TCRdb's TRBD1 call cannot be checked. The CDR3 covers 19 residues. Germline V CDR1 and CDR2: SGHNT, YYREEE (reference sequence). The CDR3 protein is CASSLLMDATPRRTDTQYF.

V usage is TRBV6-5 and J usage is TRBJ2-5. Germline V gene sequence: CDR1 MNHEY, CDR2 SVGAGI. This CDR3 spans 13 amino acids. The chain's CDR3 is CASSPQWRETQYF.